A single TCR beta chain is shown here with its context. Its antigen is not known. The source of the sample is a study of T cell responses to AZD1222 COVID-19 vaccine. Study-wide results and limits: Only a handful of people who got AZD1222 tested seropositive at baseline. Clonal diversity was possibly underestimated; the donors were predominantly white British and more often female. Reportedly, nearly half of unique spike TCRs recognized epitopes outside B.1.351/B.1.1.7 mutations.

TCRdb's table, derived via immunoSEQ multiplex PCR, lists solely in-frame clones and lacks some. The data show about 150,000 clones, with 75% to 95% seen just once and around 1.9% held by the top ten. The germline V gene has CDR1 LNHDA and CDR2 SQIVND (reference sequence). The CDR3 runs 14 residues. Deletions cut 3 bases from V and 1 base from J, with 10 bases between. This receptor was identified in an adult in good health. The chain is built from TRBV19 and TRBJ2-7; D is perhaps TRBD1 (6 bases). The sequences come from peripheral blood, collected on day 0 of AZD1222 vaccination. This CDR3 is CASSMTGTSYEQYF. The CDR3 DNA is TGTGCCAGTAGTATGACAGGCACTTCCTACGAGCAGTACTTC.